Below are 15 T cell receptor beta chains sequenced from a single sample in a study of cytomegalovirus exposure and HLA in healthy donors. PCR involved 60 Vbeta and 13 Jbeta primers. Assay used: immunoSEQ multiplex PCR; TCRdb lists only in-frame clones, some missing. This table holds about 120,000 clones, about 70% found once. What was sequenced was PBMCs. The source of these receptors is a male donor in good health and CMV-seronegative.

The chain carries TRBV19 and TRBJ1-5, with D possibly being TRBD1 (5 bases). The CDR3 has 15 amino acids. V was cut by 0 bases and J by 7 bases, with 13 bases left in between. Germline V gives CDR1 LNHDA, CDR2 SQIVND (reference sequence). The CDR3 loop is CASSIDRSGDQPQHF. In nucleotides, the CDR3 is TGTGCCAGTAGTATAGATCGGTCGGGGGACCAGCCCCAGCATTTT.

The V gene is TRBV7-3, the J gene TRBJ2-7, with a possible D match to TRBD1 (6 bases). The CDR3 contains 13 residues. Germline V gives CDR1 SGHTA, CDR2 FQGTGA. The V and J ends lost 1 base and 2 bases respectively, with 6 bases between them. The CDR3, as DNA: TGTGCCAGCAGCTTAAACAGGGCCTACGAGCAGTACTTC. The encoded protein is CASSLNRAYEQYF.

V gene TRBV18 combines with J gene TRBJ2-2; no reliable D call. The CDR3 is 13 residues long. Germline lookup yields CDR1 KGHSH and CDR2 LQKENI. V was cut by 1 base and J by 7 bases, with 7 bases left in between. The CDR3 loop is CASSPLGDGELFF. For the CDR3, the DNA is TGTGCCAGCTCACCACTAGGAGACGGGGAGCTGTTTTTT.

This clone occurred once. V and J are TRBV15 and TRBJ2-7, with D hard to call. Germline V CDR1 and CDR2: LNHNV, YYDKDF (reference sequence). V dropped 1 base and J dropped 3 bases, with 7 bases sitting between them. This CDR3 has 13 amino acids. CDR3 loop: CATSRGRIYEQYF. CDR3 nucleotides: TGTGCCACCAGCAGAGGGAGAATCTACGAGCAGTACTTC.

V usage is TRBV13 and J usage is TRBJ2-3, with unresolved D. V was cut by 6 bases and J by 3 bases, with 7 bases left in between. The length of the CDR3 is 12 residues. Germline assignment: CDR1 PRHDT and CDR2 FYEKMQ (reference sequence). The CDR3 nucleotides read TGTGCCAGCAGTTTACAGACAGATACGCAGTATTTT. It encodes CASSLQTDTQYF.

This clone was detected only a few times. The V gene is TRBV7-9, the J gene TRBJ2-4; 9 bases fit TRBD1. From germline, CDR1 is SEHNR and CDR2 FQNEAQ (reference sequence). The CDR3 sequence is 17 residues long. Losses at the gene ends were 5 bases for V and 1 base for J; bases not matched to a gene: 9. CDR3 loop: CASSPTGTGRAKNIQYF. The DNA of the CDR3 is TGTGCCAGCAGCCCCACGGGGACAGGGAGGGCCAAAAACATTCAGTACTTC.

Concerning this clone itself: A junction boundary mismatches the germline segment, possibly from a read error. This chain joins TRBV7-9 and TRBJ2-7; a weak D match, TRBD1 (6 bases). This CDR3 has 17 residues. Germline V gene lookup returns CDR1 SEHNR and CDR2 FQNEAQ (reference sequence). The CDR3 reads CSSSLGGSTGRGDEQYF. The CDR3 coding sequence is TGTTCCAGCAGCTTAGGTGGGAGTACAGGGAGAGGCGACGAGCAGTACTTC.

The chain combines TRBV4-3 with TRBJ2-5, with a tentative D call TRBD2 (5 bases). The DNA end is more similar to TRBJ2-7, so the J call may be wrong. The CDR3 sequence is 15 residues long. Per the germline V gene, CDR1 is LGHNA and CDR2 is YSLEER. CDR3 nucleotide sequence: TGCGCCAGCAGCCAAACGGTCGCGGGCACCTACGAGCAGTACTTC. Translated: CASSQTVAGTYEQYF.

V usage is TRBV11-2 and J usage is TRBJ1-1, with 12 bases lining up with TRBD1. Losses at the gene ends were 6 bases for V and 4 bases for J; bases not matched to a gene: 6. This CDR3 region has 15 residues. Germline-derived CDR1 and CDR2 are SGHAT and FQNNGV. CDR3 amino acids: CASSVGQGASTEAFF. In nucleotides, the CDR3 is TGTGCCAGCAGTGTGGGACAGGGGGCTTCCACTGAAGCTTTCTTT.

The V gene is TRBV6-1, the J gene TRBJ2-5; TRBD1 might be the D (5 bases). CDR3 length: 13 amino acids. V was shortened by 7 bases and J by 4 bases, with 13 bases between the two germline ends. Germline V CDR1 and CDR2: MNHNS, SASEGT. In DNA, the CDR3 is TGTGCCAGCACCAACCTCAGGGCAGAGACCCAGTACTTC. This gives the protein CASTNLRAETQYF.

The J gene is TRBJ2-7, the V gene TRBV7-8, with D tentatively TRBD2 (5 bases). The CDR3 runs to 12 residues. The ends were cut back, 4 bases at V and 3 bases at J, with 7 bases in the middle. Germline CDR1 and CDR2: SGHVS and FQNEAQ. Written as DNA, the CDR3 is TGTGCCAGCAGCTACGGGGACTACGAGCAGTACTTC. This gives the protein CASSYGDYEQYF.

The V and J genes are TRBV27 and TRBJ2-3; 12 bases are shared with TRBD2. This CDR3 is 17 amino acids long. V trimming: 7 bases; J trimming: 7 bases; junction bases outside the gene matches: 15. The germline V gene has CDR1 MNHEY and CDR2 SMNVEV (reference sequence). CDR3 coding DNA: TGTGCCAGCACCCCACTAGCGGGAGGAAAACATGGGAATACGCAGTATTTT. Amino acids: CASTPLAGGKHGNTQYF.

This chain connects TRBV13 to TRBJ1-3; D is uncertain. The CDR3 totals 14 residues. Trimming left V 2 bases short and J 3 bases short, with 8 bases between. Germline CDR1 PRHDT, CDR2 FYEKMQ (reference sequence). Here the CDR3 DNA reads TGTGCCAGCAGCTTAAGAGTGAGTGGAAACACCATATATTTT. Protein: CASSLRVSGNTIYF.

The chain is built from TRBV28 and TRBJ2-7; TRBD1 agrees at 9 bases. Germline loops: CDR1 MDHEN, CDR2 SYDVKM. J was trimmed by 5 bases and V by 10 bases; bases with no gene match: 15. The CDR3 loop spans 15 amino acids. The CDR3 reads CATISAGTGLNEQYF. As DNA, the CDR3 is TGTGCCACAATCTCGGCGGGGACAGGGCTCAACGAGCAGTACTTC.

The chain carries TRBV20-1 and TRBJ2-5; D call uncertain. The germline CDR1 and CDR2 sequences are DFQATT and SNEGSKA (reference sequence). This CDR3 has 10 residues. The V and J ends lost 6 bases and 6 bases respectively, with 8 bases between them. The CDR3 here is CSADSKTQYF. DNA for the CDR3: TGCAGTGCCGACTCCAAGACCCAGTACTTC.